This TCR beta chain was sequenced for a study of shared clonotypes between healthy human individuals. Study results and caveats: A handful of donors had around 5% of their naive CD4 clonotypes in common.

V lost 3 bases, J lost 7 bases, and 7 bases lay in between. Germline CDR1 reads GTSNPN; CDR2 reads SVGIG (reference sequence). This CDR3 spans 10 amino acids. The repertoire was sequenced with immunoSEQ multiplex PCR; TCRdb's copy has only in-frame clones and lacks some. The sample gives fewer than 3 million clones, just under 95% of which show up once; 0.37% is in the top ten. Turning to this clone: Its target is unknown. Within the sample, other DNA sequences also encode this same CDR3.

The rearrangement uses TRBV30 and TRBJ2-7; D unclear. This TCR was sampled from a man between 18 and 35 years old in good health. Some clones in this sample may be carry-over from other donors' samples. Sequenced material: naive CD4+ T cells from PBMCs. Subset of the sample: CD45RA+ positively selected. The CDR3 here is CAWSSREQYF. The CDR3 region has the DNA TGTGCCTGGAGCTCGAGGGAGCAGTACTTC.